Shown below are 6 T cell receptor beta chains from a single sample sequenced in a study of blood T cells in healthy people across ages. Using a J-beta primer mix together with a sample-barcoded 5' primer, a second PCR was run for roughly 7 to 12 cycles. TCRdb recomputed calls from the 5' RACE reads with MiXCR, one row per CDR3 protein. This sample carries roughly 1,300,000 distinct CDR3 sequences, 59% of them seen once, and the ten largest clones take roughly 6.3%. The material sequenced was blood. The receptor source for this set is a man aged 18 to 30 in good health.

V and J are TRBV29-1 and TRBJ2-2; 10 bases match TRBD1. The germline V gene encodes CDR1 SQVTM and CDR2 ANQGSEA. V lost 5 bases and J lost 7; bases outside the gene matches: 4. This CDR3 comprises 13 residues. Written as DNA, the CDR3 is TGCAGCGTTAGACAGGGGGCGGGCGGGGAGCTGTTTTTT. This gives the protein CSVRQGAGGELFF.

The chain uses TRBV20-1 and TRBJ2-3; no definite D call. In germline, CDR1 is DFQATT, CDR2 SNEGSKA (reference sequence). Trimming stripped 6 bases from V and 2 bases from J, with 12 bases between. The CDR3 sequence is 13 residues long. CDR3 DNA: TGCAGTGCGGCGCCCCGACTCACAGATACGCAGTATTTT. It codes for CSAAPRLTDTQYF.

The chain is built from TRBV12-3 or TRBV12-4 and TRBJ2-2, with D maybe TRBD1 (6 bases). The CDR3 spans 16 residues. Trimming cost V 6 bases and J 0 bases, with 14 bases left between them. The CDR3 sequence is CASSKTGDPNTGELFF. CDR3 nucleotides: TGTGCCAGCAGCAAGACAGGAGACCCGAACACCGGGGAGCTGTTTTTT.

This clonotype was recorded once. V is TRBV12-5 and J is TRBJ2-7, with 10 positions matching TRBD1. The closer fit of TRBJ2-5 to the DNA end suggests the J call may be wrong. The CDR3 loop spans 16 amino acids. CDR1 LGHNT and CDR2 FRNRAP come from the germline V gene. The CDR3 DNA is TGTGCTAGTGGTTTGGGCGGGACAGGGGATCAAGAGACCCAGTACTTC. Protein product: CASGLGGTGDQETQYF.

This clonotype was seen only a few times. The rearrangement links TRBV4-1 to TRBJ2-1, with D perhaps assigned TRBD1 or TRBD2 (5 bases each). The germline V and J ends were trimmed by 4 bases and 7 bases, with 23 bases remaining between them. This CDR3 has 17 residues. Germline CDR1 reads MGHRA; CDR2 reads YSYEKL. CDR3 residues: CASSLMVGVPAQNEQFF. For the CDR3, the DNA is TGCGCCAGCAGCCTAATGGTGGGGGTCCCCGCCCAAAATGAGCAGTTCTTC.

The J gene is TRBJ2-7, the V gene TRBV28; D uncertain. The CDR3 has 13 residues. With 4 bases removed from V and 2 bases from J, the gap between germline ends came to 9 bases. Germline-derived CDR1 and CDR2 are MDHEN and SYDVKM. CDR3 nucleotide sequence: TGTGCCAGCAGTTGGCAGGTTCCCTACGAGCAGTACTTC. It is translated as CASSWQVPYEQYF. The whole variable domain, remainder taken from reference TRBV28 and TRBJ2-7, is DVKVTQSSRYLVKRTGEKVFLECVQDMDHENMFWYRQDPGLGLRLIYFSYDVKMKEKGDIPEGYSVSREKKERFSLILESASTNQTSMYLCASSWQVPYEQYFGPGTRLTVT.